Listed here are 10 T cell receptor beta chains from one sample, sequenced in a study of cytomegalovirus exposure and HLA in healthy donors. Primers: 60 Vbeta forward and 13 Jbeta reverse. Generated by immunoSEQ multiplex PCR, the TCRdb table keeps only in-frame clones and is missing some. The data hold some 200,000 clones, with around 79% observed a single time. Sequenced material: PBMCs. The receptors were sampled from a girl aged 2-10 years in good health and CMV-seronegative.

The chain is built from TRBV6-1 and TRBJ2-7; 8 bases fit TRBD2. V lost 4 bases and J lost 1; bases outside the gene matches: 9. The germline V gene encodes CDR1 MNHNS and CDR2 SASEGT. The CDR3 has 16 residues. In nucleotides, the CDR3 is TGTGCCAGCAGTGTATCCGGGACTAGAGGGTCCTACGAGCAGTACTTC. It translates to CASSVSGTRGSYEQYF.

The chain combines TRBV15 with TRBJ2-2, with 8 bases aligning to TRBD1. Germline lookup yields CDR1 LNHNV and CDR2 YYDKDF (reference sequence). The CDR3 extends over 15 amino acids. Losses at the gene ends were 3 bases for V and 3 bases for J; bases not matched to a gene: 3. The CDR3 is CATSRDRVDTGELFF. The CDR3 region has the DNA TGTGCCACCAGCAGGGACAGGGTGGACACCGGGGAGCTGTTTTTT. The variable domain in full, completed from reference TRBV15 and TRBJ2-2, reads DAMVIQNPRYQVTQFGKPVTLSCSQTLNHNVMYWYQQKSSQAPKLLFHYYDKDFNNEADTPDNFQSRRPNTSFCFLDIRSPGLGDTAMYLCATSRDRVDTGELFFGEGSRLTVL.

This clone was recorded once. This chain uses TRBV11-3 with TRBJ1-1, with D maybe TRBD1 (6 bases). CDR3 length: 14 residues. Trimming shortened V by 5 bases and J by 0 bases, and 10 bases separated the two germline ends. CDR1 is SGHNT, CDR2 YENEEA, per germline. In DNA form, the CDR3 reads TGTGCCAGCAGCCGGGGACACTTGAACACTGAAGCTTTCTTT. Translation gives CASSRGHLNTEAFF.

The CDR3 is CASSPLSTDTQYF. CDR3 sequence (DNA): TGTGCCAGCTCACCCCTTAGCACAGATACGCAGTATTTT. The rearrangement links TRBV18 to TRBJ2-3; D is ambiguous. From germline, CDR1 is KGHSH and CDR2 LQKENI. The CDR3 has 13 residues. Trimming pared 3 bases from V and 0 bases from J, leaving 4 bases between.

The chain links TRBV4-1 to TRBJ2-7, with 9 nucleotides matching TRBD2. Germline CDR1 is MGHRA and CDR2 is YSYEKL. This CDR3 spans 18 amino acids. V lost 4 bases and J lost 3; bases outside the gene matches: 16. For the CDR3, the DNA is TGCGCCAGCAGCCCCCAATCCCCGGCTAGCGGGGTACTCTACGAGCAGTACTTC. Translation gives CASSPQSPASGVLYEQYF.

The chain uses TRBV6-5 and TRBJ1-2; 7 nucleotides match TRBD1. The J segment lost 2 bases and the V segment lost 5 bases, leaving 8 bases of the junction unmatched. The CDR3 length is 15 residues. Germline values: CDR1 MNHEY, CDR2 SVGAGI. DNA for the CDR3: TGTGCCAGCAGTCCTACCCGGGGACAGAACTATGGCTACACCTTC. It codes for CASSPTRGQNYGYTF.

This chain connects TRBV5-1 to TRBJ2-7; no clear D. The CDR3 is made up of 12 amino acids. V was clipped by 0 bases and J by 7 bases, with 8 bases between them. Germline CDR1 and CDR2: SGHRS and YFSETQ. CDR3 sequence (DNA): TGCGCCAGCAGCTTGGGTCTGGAGGAGCAGTACTTC. It translates to CASSLGLEEQYF.

The genes are TRBV4-1 and TRBJ1-2; 7 bases are a match to TRBD1. V lost 0 bases to trimming and J lost 3 bases; unmatched junction nucleotides: 7. The CDR3 is 16 amino acids. Looked up from germline, CDR1 is MGHRA and CDR2 is YSYEKL. The CDR3 nucleotides are TGCGCCAGCAGCCAAGATCGGGCAGGGGGTTACTATGGCTACACCTTC. It is translated as CASSQDRAGGYYGYTF.

This sequence joins TRBV9 and TRBJ1-1, with D possibly being TRBD1 (5 bases). Trimming took off 4 bases at V and 1 base at J, with 11 bases between the two ends. Germline CDR1 SGDLS, CDR2 YYNGEE. The CDR3 consists of 14 residues. The CDR3 here is CASSRDGQNTEAFF. The DNA of the CDR3 is TGTGCCAGCAGCAGAGACGGACAGAACACTGAAGCTTTCTTT.

V and J are TRBV19 and TRBJ1-2; weak D call: TRBD1 (5 bases). This CDR3 has 16 amino acids. V gave up 3 bases and J gave up 0 bases, with 14 bases separating them. Germline V gene data show CDR1 as LNHDA and CDR2 as SQIVND (reference sequence). The CDR3 DNA is TGTGCCAGTAGTATGGTCGGGGGGTTTGCTAACTATGGCTACACCTTC. Protein product: CASSMVGGFANYGYTF.